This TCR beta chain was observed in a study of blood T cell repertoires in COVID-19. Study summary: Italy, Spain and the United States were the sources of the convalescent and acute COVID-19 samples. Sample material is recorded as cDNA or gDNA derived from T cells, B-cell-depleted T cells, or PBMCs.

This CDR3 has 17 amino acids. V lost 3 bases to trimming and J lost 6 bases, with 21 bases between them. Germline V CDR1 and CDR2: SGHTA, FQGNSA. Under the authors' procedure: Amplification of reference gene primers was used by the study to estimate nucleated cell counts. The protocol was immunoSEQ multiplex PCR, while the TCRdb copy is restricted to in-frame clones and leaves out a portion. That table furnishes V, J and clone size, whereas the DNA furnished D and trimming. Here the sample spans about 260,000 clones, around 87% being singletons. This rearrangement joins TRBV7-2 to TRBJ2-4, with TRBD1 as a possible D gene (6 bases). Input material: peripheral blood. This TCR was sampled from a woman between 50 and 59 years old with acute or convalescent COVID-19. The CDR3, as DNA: TGTGCCAGCAGCTTTGTCAGCAGGGGTGTACCAAGAAACATTCAGTACTTC. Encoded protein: CASSFVSRGVPRNIQYF.